The sequence of this T cell receptor beta chain was determined in a study of regulatory T cells in long-lasting Graves disease. Noted time point: newly diagnosed GD, antithyroid drugs for less than 3 months. From RNA extracted from PBMCs, the TCR library was made. Arm-PCR of CDR3 regions and iRepertoire HTBI primers were the basis on which TCR beta libraries were built. TCRdb processed the multiplex PCR reads anew with MiXCR; each CDR3 protein has one entry. The sample records around 400,000 distinct CDR3 sequences, roughly 10% being singletons. At least ten counts were recorded for this clonotype. This CDR3 spans 11 amino acids. Germline CDR1 SQVTM, CDR2 ANQGSEA. Trimming pared 5 bases from V and 6 bases from J, leaving 10 bases between. This sample was shared with a second study, whose subject was T cells in Graves' hyperthyroidism and ophthalmopathy. This second study says: Blood held most thyroid clonotypes expanded above 0.001 frequency.

This specimen was peripheral blood mononuclear cells (PBMCs), taken at new diagnosis, from a patient treated with antithyroid drugs. The J gene is TRBJ1-1, the V gene TRBV29-1, with TRBD1 as a possible D gene (6 bases). The TCR comes from a woman aged 18-30 years with Graves disease. CDR3 protein: CSVTGIPEAFF. The CDR3 DNA sequence: TGCAGCGTTACAGGGATCCCTGAAGCTTTCTTT.